The 25 T cell receptor beta chains reported below all come from one sample, sequenced in a study of blood T cell repertoires in COVID-19. Sequencing was performed with immunoSEQ multiplex PCR; in TCRdb, only in-frame clones are kept and a portion is missing. The sample lists over 200,000 clones, about 87% seen once, with 3.5% to 4.5% in the top ten. The sequenced sample consisted of peripheral blood. These receptor sequences come from a man in his sixties who had recovered from COVID-19.

The chain links TRBV13 to TRBJ2-3, with TRBD2 identical over 10 bases. V gave up 5 bases and J gave up 1 base; unmatched junction bases: 0. This CDR3 region has 14 residues. The germline V gene encodes CDR1 PRHDT and CDR2 FYEKMQ (reference sequence). The CDR3 DNA reads as TGTGCCAGCAGCGGGACTAGCGGCACAGATACGCAGTATTTT. Amino acid sequence: CASSGTSGTDTQYF. Combining the CDR3 with reference TRBV13 and TRBJ2-3 gives the whole variable domain AAGVIQSPRHLIKEKRETATLKCYPIPRHDTVYWYQQGPGQDPQFLISFYEKMQSDKGSIPDRFSAQQFSDYHSELNMSSLELGDSALYFCASSGTSGTDTQYFGPGTRLTVL.

This sequence joins TRBV9 and TRBJ1-1; no clear D. Germline CDR1 and CDR2: SGDLS and YYNGEE. This CDR3 has 13 amino acids. V shed 2 bases and J shed 2 bases, with 7 bases lying between them. This CDR3 reads CASSVQVNTEAFF. In DNA form, the CDR3 reads TGTGCCAGCAGCGTCCAGGTTAACACTGAAGCTTTCTTT.

The chain uses TRBV11-2 and TRBJ2-5; 11 bases align to TRBD2. V gave up 2 bases and J gave up 0 bases; unmatched junction bases: 5. Germline CDR1 SGHAT, CDR2 FQNNGV. This CDR3 is built from 17 residues. CDR3: CASSLLAGGPYQETQYF. For the CDR3, the DNA is TGTGCCAGCAGCTTACTAGCGGGGGGACCGTACCAAGAGACCCAGTACTTC.

This sequence joins TRBV3-1 (or the pseudogene TRBV3-2) and TRBJ1-3, with TRBD1 matching 7 bases. The CDR3 has 17 residues. CDR1 and CDR2 from the germline V gene are LGHDT and YNNKEL (reference sequence). With 1 base clipped from V and 0 bases from J, the junction kept 6 bases outside the gene matches. The CDR3 nucleotides read TGTGCCAGCAGCCAAGGTAGACAGGGCCTCTCTGGAAACACCATATATTTT. Translation: CASSQGRQGLSGNTIYF.

The chain is built from TRBV5-1 and TRBJ2-3; 8 bases are shared with TRBD2. V lost 5 bases and J lost 2; bases outside the gene matches: 7. Germline lookup yields CDR1 SGHRS and CDR2 YFSETQ. The CDR3 spans 15 residues. The CDR3 DNA reads TGCGCCAGCAGAACGGTCGGGGGGGCCACAGATACGCAGTATTTT. Its protein is CASRTVGGATDTQYF.

J is TRBJ2-2 and V is TRBV10-1, with D perhaps TRBD2 (6 bases). Germline assignment: CDR1 WNHNN and CDR2 SYGVQD (reference sequence). The CDR3 extends over 17 amino acids. Deletions cut 4 bases from V and 0 bases from J, with 15 bases between. The CDR3 DNA reads as TGCGCCAGCAGTGCCCGCGGAGGGGTTGCGAACACCGGGGAGCTGTTTTTT. It is translated as CASSARGGVANTGELFF.

The genes are TRBV5-1 and TRBJ2-5, with D perhaps TRBD1 (6 bases). CDR3 size: 15 residues. Trimming took off 0 bases at V and 3 bases at J, with 12 bases between the two ends. The V gene's germline CDR1 is SGHRS and CDR2 YFSETQ. CDR3 loop: CASSLGYRAEETQYF. The CDR3 DNA sequence: TGCGCCAGCAGCTTGGGGTACAGGGCCGAAGAGACCCAGTACTTC.

The chain links TRBV6-4 to TRBJ2-1; 13 nucleotides align to TRBD2. V gave up 6 bases and J gave up 4 bases; unmatched junction bases: 9. The CDR3 length is 17 residues. Germline V lookup: CDR1 MRHNA, CDR2 SNTAGT. The CDR3: CASRLRLAGGMYNEQFF. The CDR3 nucleotides read TGTGCCAGCAGATTACGACTAGCGGGGGGAATGTACAATGAGCAGTTCTTC.

The chain joins TRBV5-1 to TRBJ1-5, with 7 bases lining up with TRBD1. V shed 2 bases, J shed 7 bases, and the junction held 9 bases outside the gene matches. The CDR3 spans 15 residues. Germline CDR1 and CDR2: SGHRS and YFSETQ. The CDR3 reads CASSLGGGAGQPQHF. The CDR3 DNA reads TGCGCCAGCAGCTTAGGAGGGGGCGCGGGGCAGCCCCAGCATTTT.

J is TRBJ1-5 and V is TRBV7-9; 8 nucleotides line up with TRBD1. This CDR3 has 15 residues. Trimming removed 1 base from V and 5 bases from J; junction bases left unmatched: 4. Germline CDR1 reads SEHNR; CDR2 reads FQNEAQ (reference sequence). The CDR3 coding sequence is TGTGCCAGCAGCTTAGGGACAGGGTTAGATCAGCCCCAGCATTTT. Translated, it gives CASSLGTGLDQPQHF.

This clone showed up just a few times. The rearrangement links TRBV5-1 to TRBJ2-1; TRBD1 aligns across 9 bases. V gave up 4 bases and J gave up 1 base; unmatched junction bases: 0. The germline CDR1 and CDR2 sequences are SGHRS and YFSETQ. The CDR3 loop spans 14 amino acids. In nucleotides, the CDR3 is TGCGCCAGCAGCGGGACAGGGTCCTACAATGAGCAGTTCTTC. Amino acid sequence: CASSGTGSYNEQFF.

This sequence joins TRBV3-1 (or the pseudogene TRBV3-2) and TRBJ1-4, with 11 bases that match TRBD1. This CDR3 has 16 residues. J lost 3 bases, V lost 4 bases, and 4 bases had no gene match. Per germline, CDR1 LGHDT and CDR2 YNNKEL (reference sequence). CDR3 amino acids: CASSLGQGASNEKLFF. The CDR3 coding sequence is TGTGCCAGCAGCCTCGGACAGGGGGCCTCTAATGAAAAACTGTTTTTT.

This chain uses TRBV7-2 with TRBJ2-3; 9 positions agree with TRBD2. V shed 5 bases and J 5 bases; nucleotides not matched to a gene: 8. The CDR3 length is 15 residues. From germline, CDR1 is SGHTA and CDR2 FQGNSA. The CDR3 coding sequence is TGTGCCAGCAGCCCCCTCGCGGGGGGGCTAGATACGCAGTATTTT. Translated: CASSPLAGGLDTQYF.

The chain has TRBV7-9 and TRBJ2-7; 8 nucleotides match TRBD1. The trim removed 8 bases at V and 6 bases at J, leaving 9 bases unmatched. Germline CDR1 reads SEHNR; CDR2 reads FQNEAQ (reference sequence). The CDR3 runs to 13 residues. This CDR3 is CASRAGQGSEQYF. CDR3 bases: TGTGCCAGCCGCGCCGGACAGGGCAGCGAGCAGTACTTC.

V gene TRBV19 combines with J gene TRBJ1-5; D possibly corresponds to TRBD1 (6 bases). Germline V gene sequence: CDR1 LNHDA, CDR2 SQIVND (reference sequence). The length of the CDR3 is 14 residues. Deletions cut 6 bases from V and 5 bases from J, with 14 bases between. Here the CDR3 reads CASRAGTRDQPQHF. DNA of the CDR3: TGTGCCAGTAGAGCCGGGACACGGGATCAGCCCCAGCATTTT.

CDR3 amino acids: CASRSWTGGAEKLFF. The DNA for the CDR3 is TGTGCCAGCAGGTCATGGACAGGGGGCGCGGAAAAACTGTTTTTT. The chain carries TRBV3-1 (or the pseudogene TRBV3-2) and TRBJ1-4; TRBD1 matches at 11 bases. CDR3 length: 15 amino acids. Germline-derived CDR1 and CDR2 are LGHDT and YNNKEL (reference sequence). V was clipped by 6 bases and J by 8 bases; unmatched bases: 8.

The V call is TRBV19, the J call TRBJ2-7; TRBD1 matches at 10 bases. V gave up 5 bases and J gave up 0 bases; unmatched junction bases: 7. CDR1 LNHDA and CDR2 SQIVND come from the germline V gene (reference sequence). This CDR3 spans 16 amino acids. Here the CDR3 DNA reads TGTGCCAGTAGTGGGACCGGGACAGGGGTCTCCTACGAGCAGTACTTC. It codes for CASSGTGTGVSYEQYF. Filled out from reference TRBV19 and TRBJ2-7, the complete variable domain reads DGGITQSPKYLFRKEGQNVTLSCEQNLNHDAMYWYRQDPGQGLRLIYYSQIVNDFQKGDIAEGYSVSREKKESFPLTVTSAQKNPTAFYLCASSGTGTGVSYEQYFGPGTRLTVT.

The chain links TRBV11-3 to TRBJ2-7, with a tentative D call TRBD1 (5 bases). The CDR3 is made up of 13 amino acids. Germline V lookup: CDR1 SGHNT, CDR2 YENEEA. V lost 1 base to trimming and J lost 6 bases, with 10 bases between them. The CDR3 DNA follows: TGTGCCAGCAGCTTAGGCAGGGTGGGCGAGCAGTACTTC. Its translation: CASSLGRVGEQYF.

Only one count was recorded for this clone. The CDR3 reads CASSHHVTGNGSRGYEQYF. CDR3 sequence (DNA): TGTGCCAGTAGTCACCACGTAACAGGGAACGGGTCCCGCGGCTACGAGCAGTACTTC. The rearrangement joins TRBV19 to TRBJ2-7, with a weak D call TRBD1 (6 bases). V shed 5 bases and J shed 3 bases, with 29 bases lying between them. Germline values: CDR1 LNHDA, CDR2 SQIVND (reference sequence). The CDR3 runs to 19 residues.

The rearrangement links TRBV29-1 to TRBJ1-1; possibly TRBD1 for D (6 bases). CDR1 is SQVTM, CDR2 ANQGSEA, per germline. The CDR3 is 15 amino acids. Trimming stripped 6 bases from V and 1 base from J, with 18 bases between. The CDR3 sequence: CSVVGWGGGNTEAFF. The CDR3, as DNA: TGCAGCGTCGTCGGATGGGGAGGGGGGAACACTGAAGCTTTCTTT.

This clone was seen more than once but under ten times. The chain links TRBV3-1 (or the pseudogene TRBV3-2) to TRBJ2-2; TRBD1 is a possible D gene (5 bases). Germline V gene data show CDR1 as LGHDT and CDR2 as YNNKEL (reference sequence). The V end lost 4 bases, the J end lost 1 base, and 7 bases lay between the germline ends. This CDR3 has 14 amino acids. The CDR3 sequence is CASSLTGNTGELFF. In DNA, the CDR3 is TGTGCCAGCAGCCTTACAGGGAACACCGGGGAGCTGTTTTTT.

This chain links TRBV6-1 with TRBJ2-5; a possible D gene is TRBD1 (5 bases). The V end lost 3 bases, the J end lost 0 bases, and 8 bases lay between the germline ends. The CDR3 has 14 residues. Germline loops: CDR1 MNHNS, CDR2 SASEGT. CDR3 in amino acids: CASSERQHQETQYF. CDR3 coding DNA: TGTGCCAGCAGTGAGAGACAGCACCAAGAGACCCAGTACTTC.

The chain is built from TRBV11-1 and TRBJ2-7; D is unclear. The V and J ends lost 4 bases and 4 bases respectively, with 5 bases between them. The CDR3 totals 11 residues. Germline-derived CDR1 and CDR2 are SGHAT and FQDESV (reference sequence). CDR3 DNA: TGTGCCAGCAGCTCCCCTTACGAGCAGTACTTC. It yields the protein CASSSPYEQYF.

V and J are TRBV15 and TRBJ2-7; TRBD2 might be the D (5 bases). Trimming removed 3 bases at V and 7 bases at J, with 13 bases between. CDR1 LNHNV and CDR2 YYDKDF come from the germline V gene (reference sequence). This CDR3 has 13 residues. The CDR3 sequence: CATSRVREGEQYF. CDR3 DNA sequence: TGTGCCACCAGCAGGGTGAGGGAAGGAGAGCAGTACTTC.

The chain has TRBV6-5 and TRBJ1-2, with a possible D match to TRBD1 (5 bases). Germline CDR1 is MNHEY and CDR2 is SVGAGI. This CDR3 has 14 amino acids. V lost 6 bases, J lost 4 bases, and 15 bases lay in between. The CDR3 DNA follows: TGTGCCAGCAGAGACAGACAAAATCTCTATGGCTACACCTTC. It encodes CASRDRQNLYGYTF.